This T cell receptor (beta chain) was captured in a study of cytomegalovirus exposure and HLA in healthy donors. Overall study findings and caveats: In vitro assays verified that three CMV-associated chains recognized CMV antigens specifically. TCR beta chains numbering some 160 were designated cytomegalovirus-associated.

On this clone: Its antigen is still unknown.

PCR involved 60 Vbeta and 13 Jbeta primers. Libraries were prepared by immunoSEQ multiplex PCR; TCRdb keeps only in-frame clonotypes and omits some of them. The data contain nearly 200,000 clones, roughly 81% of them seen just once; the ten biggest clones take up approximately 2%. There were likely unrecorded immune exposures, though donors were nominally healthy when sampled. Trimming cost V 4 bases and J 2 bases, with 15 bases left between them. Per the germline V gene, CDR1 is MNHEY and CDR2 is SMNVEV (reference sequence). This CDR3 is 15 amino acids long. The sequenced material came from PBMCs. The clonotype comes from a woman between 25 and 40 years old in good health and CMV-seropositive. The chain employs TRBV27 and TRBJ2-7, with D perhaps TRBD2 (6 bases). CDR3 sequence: CASSSVGGRTYEQYF. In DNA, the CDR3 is TGTGCCAGCAGTTCCGTGGGGGGACGGACCTACGAGCAGTACTTC.